Listed here are 14 T cell receptor beta chains from one sample, sequenced in a study of blood T cell repertoires in COVID-19. The assay was immunoSEQ multiplex PCR, and TCRdb's table has in-frame clones only and misses some. This repertoire shows roughly 140,000 clones, 87% found once; its top ten account for roughly 4.5%. The sequencing input was peripheral blood. The receptors come from a woman aged 55-70 years with active or convalescent COVID-19.

The chain joins TRBV2 to TRBJ1-5, with D tentatively TRBD1 (6 bases). CDR3 length: 13 amino acids. CDR1 and CDR2 from the germline V gene are SNHLY and FYNNEI. Trimming stripped 8 bases from V and 5 bases from J, with 13 bases between. The CDR3 DNA sequence: TGTGCCAGCGCGGGGGGCTGGTATCAGCCCCAGCATTTT. Its protein is CASAGGWYQPQHF.

Comments on this clone: This CDR3 is also generated by other DNA sequences in the sample. The genes are TRBV9 and TRBJ1-1, with 7 nucleotides matching TRBD1. Germline V lookup: CDR1 SGDLS, CDR2 YYNGEE. The CDR3 has 14 residues. V shed 4 bases and J 5 bases; nucleotides not matched to a gene: 8. The CDR3 DNA reads as TGTGCCAGCAGCCCATTAACAGGGGATACTGAAGCTTTCTTT. The encoded protein is CASSPLTGDTEAFF.

J is TRBJ1-3 and V is TRBV2, with TRBD1 matching 7 bases. V lost 3 bases and J lost 0; bases outside the gene matches: 5. CDR1 and CDR2 from the germline V gene are SNHLY and FYNNEI. CDR3 length equals 16 residues. CDR3 loop: CASSEETGSSGNTIYF. Written as DNA, the CDR3 is TGTGCCAGCAGTGAGGAGACAGGGAGCTCTGGAAACACCATATATTTT. The full variable domain, completed using reference TRBV2 and TRBJ1-3, is EPEVTQTPSHQVTQMGQEVILRCVPISNHLYFYWYRQILGQKVEFLVSFYNNEISEKSEIFDDQFSVERPDGSNFTLKIRSTKLEDSAMYFCASSEETGSSGNTIYFGEGSWLTVV.

The genes are TRBV18 and TRBJ1-1, with TRBD1 as a possible D gene (6 bases). CDR1 is KGHSH and CDR2 is LQKENI in the germline V gene. V lost 6 bases to trimming and J lost 4 bases, with 12 bases between them. The CDR3 spans 13 residues. The CDR3 DNA reads TGTGCCAGCTCGCTCGAACAGGGCACTGAAGCTTTCTTT. It yields the protein CASSLEQGTEAFF. The full variable domain, in which reference TRBV18 and TRBJ1-1 provide the parts outside the CDR3, is NAGVMQNPRHLVRRRGQEARLRCSPMKGHSHVYWYRQLPEEGLKFMVYLQKENIIDESGMPKERFSAEFPKEGPSILRIQQVVRGDSAAYFCASSLEQGTEAFFGQGTRLTVV.

The chain has TRBV27 and TRBJ1-6, with TRBD1 identical over 7 bases. Per the germline V gene, CDR1 is MNHEY and CDR2 is SMNVEV (reference sequence). With 4 bases clipped from V and 7 bases from J, the junction kept 4 bases outside the gene matches. The CDR3 loop spans 14 amino acids. CDR3 region: CASSWGQLNSPLHF. The CDR3 DNA is TGTGCCAGCAGTTGGGGACAGTTAAATTCACCCCTCCACTTT.

V usage is TRBV30 and J usage is TRBJ2-7, with 9 bases lining up with TRBD1. Germline V gene sequence: CDR1 GTSNPN, CDR2 SVGIG (reference sequence). This CDR3 comprises 14 residues. V lost 0 bases and J lost 4; bases outside the gene matches: 4. The CDR3 DNA sequence: TGTGCCTGGAGTGTGGGGACAGGGCTTTACGAGCAGTACTTC. Residues: CAWSVGTGLYEQYF.

In the case of this clone: Germline and junction disagree at one end, which may indicate a read error. The chain recombines TRBV6-1 with TRBJ1-5; 7 positions agree with TRBD1. CDR1 and CDR2 (germline): MNHNS, SASEGT. The CDR3 is 16 amino acids. CDR3 sequence (DNA): TGTGCCAGCAGCGAAGGGGGCTGGAAAAGCAATCAGCCCCAGCATTTT. Translated: CASSEGGWKSNQPQHF.

The genes are TRBV10-3 and TRBJ2-2; D is perhaps TRBD2 (7 bases). The V and J ends lost 3 bases and 0 bases respectively, with 20 bases between them. Germline V gene sequence: CDR1 ENHRY, CDR2 SYGVKD. The CDR3 sequence is 19 residues long. CDR3 DNA sequence: TGTGCCATCAGTGAATTTCCCGTGAGGGAGGGGGCGAACACCGGGGAGCTGTTTTTT. Residues: CAISEFPVREGANTGELFF.

Concerning this clone: A read error may be the cause here, since a much bigger clone is one base away. Other nucleotide sequences in the sample specify the same CDR3. The chain combines TRBV6-5 with TRBJ2-3, with D maybe TRBD1 (6 bases). Germline lookup yields CDR1 MNHEY and CDR2 SVGAGI. Trimming removed 6 bases from V and 0 bases from J, with 10 bases in between. CDR3 length: 14 residues. The chain's CDR3 is CASSSDRSTDTQYF. DNA of the CDR3: TGTGCCAGCAGCTCAGACAGGAGCACAGATACGCAGTATTTT.

V usage is TRBV11-2 and J usage is TRBJ1-3; D is possibly TRBD1 (6 bases). Germline V gene data show CDR1 as SGHAT and CDR2 as FQNNGV. CDR3 size: 16 residues. The V gene lost 4 bases and the J gene lost 0 bases, with 13 bases spanning the gap. The CDR3 is CASSWGQSTSGNTIYF. CDR3 DNA: TGTGCCAGCAGCTGGGGGCAGTCGACCTCTGGAAACACCATATATTTT. Drawing the rest from reference TRBV11-2 and TRBJ1-3, the complete variable domain is EAGVAQSPRYKIIEKRQSVAFWCNPISGHATLYWYQQILGQGPKLLIQFQNNGVVDDSQLPKDRFSAERLKGVDSTLKIQPAKLEDSAVYLCASSWGQSTSGNTIYFGEGSWLTVV.

This sequence joins TRBV6-2 or TRBV6-3 and TRBJ1-1; possible D gene TRBD1, 6 bases. This CDR3 has 14 residues. The germline V gene has CDR1 MNHEY and CDR2 SVGEGT. The V end lost 5 bases, the J end lost 1 base, and 11 bases lay between the germline ends. The CDR3: CASSPWTANTEAFF. The DNA of the CDR3 is TGTGCCAGCAGTCCATGGACAGCGAACACTGAAGCTTTCTTT.

The rearrangement uses TRBV5-1 and TRBJ1-1, with TRBD1 as a possible D gene (6 bases). CDR1 and CDR2 from the germline V gene are SGHRS and YFSETQ. Trimming stripped 4 bases from V and 6 bases from J, with 16 bases between. This CDR3 is 14 amino acids long. This chain's CDR3 is CASSPMGEGAEAFF. The CDR3 region has the DNA TGCGCCAGCAGCCCTATGGGGGAGGGGGCTGAAGCTTTCTTT.

This chain connects TRBV19 to TRBJ1-5, with a possible D match to TRBD1 (6 bases). Trimming stripped 7 bases from V and 2 bases from J, with 15 bases between. Per germline, CDR1 LNHDA and CDR2 SQIVND (reference sequence). This CDR3 comprises 15 residues. The CDR3 reads CASNYRDTRNQPQHF. CDR3 nucleotide sequence: TGTGCCAGTAACTACCGGGACACCCGCAATCAGCCCCAGCATTTT.

The J gene is TRBJ2-1, the V gene TRBV6-2 or TRBV6-3, with 8 nucleotides matching TRBD2. CDR3 size: 15 residues. The trim removed 5 bases at V and 2 bases at J, leaving 5 bases unmatched. The germline V gene has CDR1 MNHEY and CDR2 SVGEGT. DNA of the CDR3: TGTGCCAGCAGTCACACTAGCGGAGCCTACAATGAGCAGTTCTTC. Its translation: CASSHTSGAYNEQFF.